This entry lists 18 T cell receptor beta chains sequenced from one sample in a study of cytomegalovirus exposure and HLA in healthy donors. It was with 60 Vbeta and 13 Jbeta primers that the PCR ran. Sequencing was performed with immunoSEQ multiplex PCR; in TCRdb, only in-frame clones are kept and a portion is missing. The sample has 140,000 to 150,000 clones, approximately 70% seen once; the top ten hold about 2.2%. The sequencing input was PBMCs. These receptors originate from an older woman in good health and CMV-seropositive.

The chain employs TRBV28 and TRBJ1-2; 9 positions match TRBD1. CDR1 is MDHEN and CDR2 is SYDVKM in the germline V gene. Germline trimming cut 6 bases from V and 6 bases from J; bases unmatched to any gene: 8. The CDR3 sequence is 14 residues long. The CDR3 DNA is TGTGCCAGCAGGACTACAGGGGGCTTTGATGGCTACACCTTC. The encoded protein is CASRTTGGFDGYTF.

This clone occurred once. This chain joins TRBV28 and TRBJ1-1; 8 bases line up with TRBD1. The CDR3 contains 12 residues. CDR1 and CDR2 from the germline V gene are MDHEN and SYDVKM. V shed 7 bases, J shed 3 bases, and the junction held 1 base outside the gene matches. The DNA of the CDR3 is TGTGCCAGCAAGACAGGGGACACTGAAGCTTTCTTT. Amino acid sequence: CASKTGDTEAFF.

CDR3 in DNA: TGCGCCAGCAGCTTGGGACAGGGGAGTGGCTACACCTTC. The encoded protein is CASSLGQGSGYTF. The rearrangement uses TRBV5-1 and TRBJ1-2; 8 bases are shared with TRBD1. Germline lookup yields CDR1 SGHRS and CDR2 YFSETQ. The CDR3 runs 13 residues. J gave up 7 bases and V 0 bases, and 2 bases lay outside the gene matches.

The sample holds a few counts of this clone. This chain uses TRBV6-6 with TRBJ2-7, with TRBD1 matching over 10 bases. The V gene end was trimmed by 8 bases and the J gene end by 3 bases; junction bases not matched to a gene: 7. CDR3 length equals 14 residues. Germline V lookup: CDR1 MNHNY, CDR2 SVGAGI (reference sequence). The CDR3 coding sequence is TGTGCCAGCCACCCCGGGACAGGGGACTACGAGCAGTACTTC. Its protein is CASHPGTGDYEQYF.

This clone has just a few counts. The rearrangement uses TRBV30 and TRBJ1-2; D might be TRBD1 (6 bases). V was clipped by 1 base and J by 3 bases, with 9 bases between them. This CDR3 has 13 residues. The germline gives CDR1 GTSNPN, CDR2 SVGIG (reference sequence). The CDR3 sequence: CAWSAGGDYGYTF. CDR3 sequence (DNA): TGTGCCTGGAGTGCGGGGGGCGACTATGGCTACACCTTC. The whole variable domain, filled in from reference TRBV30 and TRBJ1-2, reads SQTIHQWPATLVQPVGSPLSLECTVEGTSNPNLYWYRQAAGRGLQLLFYSVGIGQISSEVPQNLSASRPQDRQFILSSKKLLLSDSGFYLCAWSAGGDYGYTFGSGTRLTVV.

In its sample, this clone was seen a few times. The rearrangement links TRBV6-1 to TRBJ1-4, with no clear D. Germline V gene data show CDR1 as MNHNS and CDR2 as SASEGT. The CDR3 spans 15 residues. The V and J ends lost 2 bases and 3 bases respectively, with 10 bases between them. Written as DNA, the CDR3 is TGTGCCAGCAGTGAACTGAGGTATCCTAATGAAAAACTGTTTTTT. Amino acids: CASSELRYPNEKLFF.

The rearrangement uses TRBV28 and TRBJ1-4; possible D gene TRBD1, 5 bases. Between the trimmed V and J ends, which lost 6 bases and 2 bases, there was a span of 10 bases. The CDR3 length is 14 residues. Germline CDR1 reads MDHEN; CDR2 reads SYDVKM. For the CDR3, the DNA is TGTGCCAGCAGAGACAGCCTGACTAATGAAAAACTGTTTTTT. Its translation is CASRDSLTNEKLFF.

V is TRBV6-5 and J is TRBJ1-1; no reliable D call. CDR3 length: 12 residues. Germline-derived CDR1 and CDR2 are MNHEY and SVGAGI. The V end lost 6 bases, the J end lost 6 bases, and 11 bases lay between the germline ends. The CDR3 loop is CASRGGEAEAFF. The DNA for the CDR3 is TGTGCCAGCAGGGGAGGAGAGGCTGAAGCTTTCTTT.

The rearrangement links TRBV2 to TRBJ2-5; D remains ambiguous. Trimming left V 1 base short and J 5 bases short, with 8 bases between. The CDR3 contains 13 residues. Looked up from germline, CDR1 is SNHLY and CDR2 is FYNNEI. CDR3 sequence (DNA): TGTGCCAGCAGTGAAGATCGCGGCGAGACCCAGTACTTC. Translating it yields CASSEDRGETQYF.

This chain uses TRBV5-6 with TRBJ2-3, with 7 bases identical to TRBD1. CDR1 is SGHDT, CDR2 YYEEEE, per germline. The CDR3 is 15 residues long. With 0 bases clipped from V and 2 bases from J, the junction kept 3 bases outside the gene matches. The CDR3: CASSLDGQVTDTQYF. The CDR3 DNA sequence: TGTGCCAGCAGCTTGGATGGACAGGTCACAGATACGCAGTATTTT.

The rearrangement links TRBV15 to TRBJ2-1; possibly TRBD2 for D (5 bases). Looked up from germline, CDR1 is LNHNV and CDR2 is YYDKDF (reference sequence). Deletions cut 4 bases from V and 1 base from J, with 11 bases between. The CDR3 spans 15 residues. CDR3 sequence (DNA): TGTGCCACCAGCACCTTCAGAGGGTCCTACAATGAGCAGTTCTTC. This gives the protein CATSTFRGSYNEQFF.

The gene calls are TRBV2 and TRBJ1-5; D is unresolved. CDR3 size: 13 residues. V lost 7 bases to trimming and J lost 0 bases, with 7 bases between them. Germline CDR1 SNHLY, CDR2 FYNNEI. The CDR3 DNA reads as TGTGCCAGCAACCCCTATAGCAATCAGCCCCAGCATTTT. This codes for CASNPYSNQPQHF.

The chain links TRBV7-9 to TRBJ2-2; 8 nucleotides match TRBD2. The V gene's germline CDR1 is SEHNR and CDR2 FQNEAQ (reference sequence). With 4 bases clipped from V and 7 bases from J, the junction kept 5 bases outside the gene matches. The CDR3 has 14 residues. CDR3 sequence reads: CASSSTSASGELFF. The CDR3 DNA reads TGTGCCAGCAGCTCGACTAGCGCTAGCGGGGAGCTGTTTTTT.

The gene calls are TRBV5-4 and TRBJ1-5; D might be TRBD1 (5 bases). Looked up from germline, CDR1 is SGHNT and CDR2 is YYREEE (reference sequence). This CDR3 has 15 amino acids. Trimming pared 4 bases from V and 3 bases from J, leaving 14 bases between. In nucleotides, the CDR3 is TGTGCCAGCAGCCTTGGCAGGGAACCCAATCAGCCCCAGCATTTT. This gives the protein CASSLGREPNQPQHF. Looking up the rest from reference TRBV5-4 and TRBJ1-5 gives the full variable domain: ETGVTQSPTHLIKTRGQQVTLRCSSQSGHNTVSWYQQALGQGPQFIFQYYREEENGRGNFPPRFSGLQFPNYSSELNVNALELDDSALYLCASSLGREPNQPQHFGDGTRLSIL.

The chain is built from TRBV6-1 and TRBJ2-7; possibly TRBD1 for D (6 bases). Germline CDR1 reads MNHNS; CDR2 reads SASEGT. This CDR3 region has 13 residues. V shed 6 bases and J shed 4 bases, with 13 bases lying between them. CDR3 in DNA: TGTGCCAGCAGCCCCGGGACACGTTACGAGCAGTACTTC. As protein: CASSPGTRYEQYF.

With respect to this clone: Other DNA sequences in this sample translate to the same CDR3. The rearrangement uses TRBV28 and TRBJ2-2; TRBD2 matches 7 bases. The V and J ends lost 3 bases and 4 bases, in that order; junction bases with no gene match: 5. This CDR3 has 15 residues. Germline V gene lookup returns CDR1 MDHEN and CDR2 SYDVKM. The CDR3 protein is CASSLAGAGTGELFF. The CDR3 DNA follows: TGTGCCAGCAGTTTGGCGGGAGCGGGCACCGGGGAGCTGTTTTTT. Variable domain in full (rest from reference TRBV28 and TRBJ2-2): DVKVTQSSRYLVKRTGEKVFLECVQDMDHENMFWYRQDPGLGLRLIYFSYDVKMKEKGDIPEGYSVSREKKERFSLILESASTNQTSMYLCASSLAGAGTGELFFGEGSRLTVL.

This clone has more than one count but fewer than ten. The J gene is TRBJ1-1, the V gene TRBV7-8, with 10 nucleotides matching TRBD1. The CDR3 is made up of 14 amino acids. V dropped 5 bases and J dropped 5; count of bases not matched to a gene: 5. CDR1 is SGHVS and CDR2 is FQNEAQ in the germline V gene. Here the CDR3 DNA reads TGTGCCAGCAGCGTGGGACAGGGGCGTACTGAAGCTTTCTTT. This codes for CASSVGQGRTEAFF.

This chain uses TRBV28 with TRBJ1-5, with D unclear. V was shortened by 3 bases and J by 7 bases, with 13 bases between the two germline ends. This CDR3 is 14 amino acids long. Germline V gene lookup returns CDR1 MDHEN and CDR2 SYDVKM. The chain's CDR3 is CASSFSGWFQPQHF. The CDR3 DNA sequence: TGTGCCAGCAGTTTCTCAGGTTGGTTCCAGCCCCAGCATTTT.